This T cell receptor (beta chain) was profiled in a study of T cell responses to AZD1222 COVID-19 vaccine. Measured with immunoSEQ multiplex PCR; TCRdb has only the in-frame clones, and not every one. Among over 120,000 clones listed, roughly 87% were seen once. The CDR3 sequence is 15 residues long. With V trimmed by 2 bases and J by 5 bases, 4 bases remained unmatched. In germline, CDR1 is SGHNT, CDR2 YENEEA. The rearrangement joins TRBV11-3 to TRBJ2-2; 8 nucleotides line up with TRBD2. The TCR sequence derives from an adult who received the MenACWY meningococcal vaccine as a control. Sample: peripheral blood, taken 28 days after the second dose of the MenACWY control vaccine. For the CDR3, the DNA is TGTGCCAGCAGCTTAAAAGCTAGCGGGACCGGGGAGCTGTTTTTT. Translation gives CASSLKASGTGELFF.